This TCR beta chain is from a study of T-cell reconstitution after alpha-beta-depleted transplantation in children. Findings of the study overall: At one year after transplant, newly produced T cells mostly accounted for T-cell counts and diversity.

There are a few counts of this clonotype. Its antigen is not identified. Unique molecular identifiers featured in how the TCRbeta library was prepared. In TCRdb, the PCR reads were re-called with MiXCR into one record per CDR3 protein. This sample has under 250,000 distinct CDR3 sequences, with more than 15% found just once. CDR1 DFQATT and CDR2 SNEGSKA come from the germline V gene (reference sequence). CDR3 length equals 12 residues. Trimming cost V 4 bases and J 4 bases; bases outside gene matches: 3. This sample comprised PBMCs, mostly from graft donor cells, obtained 360 days after TCRalphabeta/CD19-depleted stem cell transplant. The chain links TRBV20-1 to TRBJ2-5, with 7 nucleotides matching TRBD2. The sequence came from a male patient aged 2 to 10 who had a stem cell transplant for acute lymphoblastic leukemia, so the T cells may come from the graft donor. For the CDR3, the DNA is TGCAGTGCTACGGGGGGAGGAGAGACCCAGTACTTC. It yields the protein CSATGGGETQYF.